Described below is a single TCR beta chain sequence and its context. The specificity of this receptor is unknown. Base qualities are not at hand, and no much larger clone is one base apart. The entry originates in a study of blood T cells in healthy people across ages (dated by TCRdb to between 2014 and 2016). General notes on the study: In model experiments, template switching captured roughly one uniquely barcoded TCR beta cDNA molecule for every two T cells. The donors were split into four age groups: young (average 16 years), middle-aged (about 40), aged (roughly 68) and long-lived (approximately 80). Two additional independent replicas of 1 million unique cDNA reads from the same blood draw were analyzed for two donors (one aged 18 to 30 and one aged 80 or older). To track age-related changes in TCR beta repertoire diversity, the study relied on deep sequencing normalized with unique cDNA molecular identifiers. To avoid experimental bias, donors of different ages were randomly spread across the sequencing lanes.

Library construction relied on 5' RACE. Instrument used: Illumina HiSeq 2500. A second roughly 6 to 12 cycle PCR used a sample-barcoded 5' primer and a J-beta primer mix. A template-switch 5' adaptor carrying 12 random nucleotides introduced a unique molecular identifier onto each TCR beta cDNA molecule. Each sample yielded at least 3 million CDR3-containing paired-end reads. First-strand cDNA synthesis was performed from all RNA using the Mint cDNA synthesis kit, with priming by a TRBC-specific oligonucleotide. All cDNA was treated with uracil-DNA glycosylase and then went through a first 18-cycle PCR with the universal primers M1SS and BC2_uni_R. Turning to the authors' computational methods: Normalization of each sample was performed by random selection of 1 million high-quality reads, each carrying a distinct molecular identifier. Reads with shared molecular identifiers were discarded instead of being binned into consensus sequences. CDR3 identification, clonotype clustering and error correction used MiTCR with a Q25 quality threshold and the strictest error-elimination algorithm. Lower-bound total TCR beta diversity was estimated with a nonparametric unseen species model using Euler transformation. TCRdb trimmed the raw reads at Q25, called clones with MiXCR and kept productive beta chains. Each CDR3 protein appears once, grouped with its most common genes and DNA. The V and J calls follow TCRdb's processing rather than the paper's. Counted in this sample were around 1,600,000 distinct CDR3 sequences; roughly two fifths of them appeared once. The ten largest make up 4% of the sample.

Results the study describes overall, beyond this receptor: Since profiling was done on bulk unsorted PBMCs, naive and antigen-experienced compartments could not be conclusively compared. The percentage of naive T cells measured by flow cytometry correlated strongly with observed TCR beta diversity. Donor CMV infection status was unknown, potentially confounding age-related changes in expanded clonotypes. Compared with the aged group, more naive CD4+ T cells, fewer expanded clones and increased TCR diversity were shown by the long-lived group, suggesting age selection. As age increased, observed TCR beta diversity per million T cells dropped in a roughly linear way, and a significant reduction was already evident by age 40. Estimates of total diversity from one million sequenced T cells were regarded as lower bounds and underestimates.

Via the germline V gene, CDR1 is SNHLY and CDR2 FYNNEI. V and J are trimmed by 8 bases and 6 bases, and the gene matches miss 9 bases of the junction. Spanning cysteine to phenylalanine, the CDR3 consists of 14 amino acids. The only DNA kept is the CDR3, 42 bases in frame from the first base. The roughly 42 donors, aged about 6 to 95 years, were systemically healthy Caucasian individuals from Russia. Ten milliliters of peripheral blood were drawn from each donor into EDTA-treated Vacutainer tubes. Ficoll-Paque density-gradient centrifugation was used to isolate PBMCs, with at least 7 million per sample. Total RNA, at least 6 micrograms per sample, was extracted from PBMCs with Trizol reagent. Naive CD45RAhigh/CD27high T cell percentages were measured by flow cytometry on a PBMC aliquot from every donor.

The chain was built from TRBV2 and TRBJ2-7; 11 of the junction bases match TRBD1. The sequencing sample was made of blood. This TCR was recovered from a woman younger than 30 in good health. This receptor has the CDR3 CASGWTGGSGEQYF. Read as DNA, the sequence is TGTGCCAGCGGCTGGACAGGGGGCTCTGGCGAGCAGTACTTC.